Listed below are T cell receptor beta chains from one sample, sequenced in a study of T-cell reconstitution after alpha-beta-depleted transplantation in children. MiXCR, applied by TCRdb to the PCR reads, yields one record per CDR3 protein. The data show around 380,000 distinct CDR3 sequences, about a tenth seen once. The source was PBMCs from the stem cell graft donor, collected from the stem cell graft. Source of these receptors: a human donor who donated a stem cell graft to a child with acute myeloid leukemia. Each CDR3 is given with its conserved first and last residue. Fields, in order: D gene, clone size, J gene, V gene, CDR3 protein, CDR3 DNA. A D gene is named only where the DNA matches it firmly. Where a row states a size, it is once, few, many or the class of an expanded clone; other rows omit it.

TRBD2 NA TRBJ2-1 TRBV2 CASSGGLGARSEQFF TGTGCCAGCAGTGGGGGACTAGGTGCCCGTAGTGAGCAGTTCTTC
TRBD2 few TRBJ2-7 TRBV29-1 CSVEFPSGRVYEQYF TGCAGCGTTGAATTCCCTAGCGGGAGGGTCTACGAGCAGTACTTC
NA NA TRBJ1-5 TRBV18 CASSLQGSSQPQHF TGTGCCAGCTCACTTCAAGGATCTAGCCAGCCCCAGCATTTT
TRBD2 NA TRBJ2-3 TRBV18 CASSPASGESDTQYF TGTGCCAGCTCACCGGCTAGCGGGGAATCAGATACGCAGTATTTT
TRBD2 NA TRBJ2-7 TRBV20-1 CSAGSGLAGLHEQYF TGCAGTGCCGGTTCTGGACTAGCGGGGCTCCACGAGCAGTACTTC
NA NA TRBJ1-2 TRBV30 CAQPPPDGRYGYTF TGTGCCCAGCCCCCCCCGGACGGACGCTATGGCTACACCTTC
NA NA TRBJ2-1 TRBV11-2 CASNSRGNEQFF TGTGCCAGCAACTCTAGGGGGAATGAGCAGTTCTTC
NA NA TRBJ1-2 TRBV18 CASSYDGFYGYTF TGTGCCAGCTCATACGACGGTTTCTATGGCTACACCTTC
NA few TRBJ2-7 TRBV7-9 CASSLVGLTPYEQYF TGTGCCAGCAGCTTAGTCGGACTAACCCCCTACGAGCAGTACTTC
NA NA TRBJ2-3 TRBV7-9 CVSTPRGGPGNTQYF TGTGTCAGCACCCCAAGGGGGGGGCCCGGAAATACGCAGTATTTT